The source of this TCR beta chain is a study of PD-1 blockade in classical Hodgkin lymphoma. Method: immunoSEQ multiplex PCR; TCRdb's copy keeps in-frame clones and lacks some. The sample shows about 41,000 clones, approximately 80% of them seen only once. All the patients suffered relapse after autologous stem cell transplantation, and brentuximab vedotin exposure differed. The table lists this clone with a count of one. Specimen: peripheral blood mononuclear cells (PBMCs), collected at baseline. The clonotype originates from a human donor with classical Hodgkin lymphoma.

The CDR3 region is CSAGKGGADTGELFF. The CDR3, as DNA: TGCAGCGCCGGGAAAGGGGGCGCGGACACCGGGGAGCTGTTTTTT. The gene calls are TRBV29-1 and TRBJ2-2, with TRBD1 matching 7 bases. Germline V gives CDR1 SQVTM, CDR2 ANQGSEA. The V gene end was trimmed by 7 bases and the J gene end by 3 bases; junction bases not matched to a gene: 11. CDR3 length equals 15 residues.